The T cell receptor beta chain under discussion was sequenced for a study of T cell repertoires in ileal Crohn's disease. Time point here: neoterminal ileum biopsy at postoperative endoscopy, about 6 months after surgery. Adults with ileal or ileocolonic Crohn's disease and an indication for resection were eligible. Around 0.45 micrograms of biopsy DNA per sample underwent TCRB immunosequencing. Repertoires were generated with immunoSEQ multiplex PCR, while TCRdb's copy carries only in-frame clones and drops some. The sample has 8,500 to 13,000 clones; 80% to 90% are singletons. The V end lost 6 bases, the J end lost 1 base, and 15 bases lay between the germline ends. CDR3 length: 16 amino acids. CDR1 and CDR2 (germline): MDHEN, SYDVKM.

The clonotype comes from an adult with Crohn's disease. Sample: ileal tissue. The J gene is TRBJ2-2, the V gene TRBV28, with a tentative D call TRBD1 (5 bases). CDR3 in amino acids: CASRQRAQGNTGELFF. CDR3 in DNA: TGTGCCAGCAGACAAAGGGCTCAGGGGAACACCGGGGAGCTGTTTTTT.